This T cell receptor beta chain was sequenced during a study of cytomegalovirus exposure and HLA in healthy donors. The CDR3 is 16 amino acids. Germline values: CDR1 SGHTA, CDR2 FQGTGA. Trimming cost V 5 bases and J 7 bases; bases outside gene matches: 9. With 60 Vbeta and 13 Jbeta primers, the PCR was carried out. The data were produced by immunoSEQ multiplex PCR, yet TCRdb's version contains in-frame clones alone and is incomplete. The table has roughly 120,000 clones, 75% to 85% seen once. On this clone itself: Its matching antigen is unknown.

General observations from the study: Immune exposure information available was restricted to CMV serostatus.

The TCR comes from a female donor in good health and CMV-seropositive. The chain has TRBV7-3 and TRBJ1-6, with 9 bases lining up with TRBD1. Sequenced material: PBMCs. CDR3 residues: CASSPTGTGRNSPLHF. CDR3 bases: TGTGCCAGCAGCCCAACCGGGACAGGGAGGAATTCACCCCTCCACTTT. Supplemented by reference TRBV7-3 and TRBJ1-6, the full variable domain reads GAGVSQTPSNKVTEKGKYVELRCDPISGHTALYWYRQSLGQGPEFLIYFQGTGAADDSGLPNDRFFAVRPEGSVSTLKIQRTERGDSAVYLCASSPTGTGRNSPLHFGNGTRLTVT.